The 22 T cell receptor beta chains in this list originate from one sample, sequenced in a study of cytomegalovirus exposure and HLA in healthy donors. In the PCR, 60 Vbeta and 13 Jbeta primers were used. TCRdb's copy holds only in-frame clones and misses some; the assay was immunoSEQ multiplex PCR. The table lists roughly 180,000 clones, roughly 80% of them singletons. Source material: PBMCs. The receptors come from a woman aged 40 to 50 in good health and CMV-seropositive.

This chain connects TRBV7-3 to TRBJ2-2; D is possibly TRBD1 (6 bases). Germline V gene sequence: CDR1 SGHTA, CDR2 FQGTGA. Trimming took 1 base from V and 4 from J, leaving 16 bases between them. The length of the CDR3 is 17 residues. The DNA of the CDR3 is TGTGCCAGCAGCTTAAGTTCAGGGGTTTTAGGCACCGGGGAGCTGTTTTTT. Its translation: CASSLSSGVLGTGELFF.

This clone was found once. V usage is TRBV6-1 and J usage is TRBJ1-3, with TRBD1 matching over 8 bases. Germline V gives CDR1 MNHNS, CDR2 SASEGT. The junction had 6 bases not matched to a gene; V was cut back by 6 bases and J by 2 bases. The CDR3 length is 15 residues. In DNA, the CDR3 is TGTGCCAGCAGCCCTCGGACAGGGACTGGAAACACCATATATTTT. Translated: CASSPRTGTGNTIYF.

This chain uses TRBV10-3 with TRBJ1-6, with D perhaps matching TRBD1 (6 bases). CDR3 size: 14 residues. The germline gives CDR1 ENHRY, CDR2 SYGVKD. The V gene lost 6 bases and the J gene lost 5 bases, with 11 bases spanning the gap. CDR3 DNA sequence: TGTGCCATCAGCCTCGGACAGAATAATTCACCCCTCCACTTT. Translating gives CAISLGQNNSPLHF.

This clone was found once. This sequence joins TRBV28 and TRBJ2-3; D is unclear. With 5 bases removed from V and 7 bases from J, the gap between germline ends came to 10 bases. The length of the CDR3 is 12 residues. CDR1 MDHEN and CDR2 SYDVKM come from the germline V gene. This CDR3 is CASSAPTNTQYF. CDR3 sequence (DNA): TGTGCCAGCAGTGCCCCGACAAATACGCAGTATTTT.

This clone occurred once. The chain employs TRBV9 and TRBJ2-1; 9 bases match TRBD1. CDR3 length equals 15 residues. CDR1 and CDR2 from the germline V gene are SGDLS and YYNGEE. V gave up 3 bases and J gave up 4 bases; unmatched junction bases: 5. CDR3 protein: CASSATGQGYNEQFF. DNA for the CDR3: TGTGCCAGCAGCGCAACGGGACAGGGTTACAATGAGCAGTTCTTC.

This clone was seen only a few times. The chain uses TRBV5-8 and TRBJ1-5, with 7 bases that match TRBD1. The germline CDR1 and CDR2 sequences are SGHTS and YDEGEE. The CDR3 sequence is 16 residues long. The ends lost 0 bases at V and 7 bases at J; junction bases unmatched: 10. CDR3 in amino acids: CASSLGIGQVSQPQHF. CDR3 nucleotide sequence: TGTGCCAGCAGCTTGGGAATAGGACAGGTGTCCCAGCCCCAGCATTTT.

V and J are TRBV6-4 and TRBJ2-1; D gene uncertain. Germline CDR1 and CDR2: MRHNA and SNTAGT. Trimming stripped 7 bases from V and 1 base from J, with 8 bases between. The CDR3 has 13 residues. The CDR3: CASKSPSYNEQFF. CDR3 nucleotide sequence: TGTGCCAGCAAGAGCCCTTCCTACAATGAGCAGTTCTTC.

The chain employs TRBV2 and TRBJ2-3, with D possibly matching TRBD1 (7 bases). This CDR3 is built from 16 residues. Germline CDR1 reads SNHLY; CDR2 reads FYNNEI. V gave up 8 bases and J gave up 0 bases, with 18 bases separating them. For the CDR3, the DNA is TGTGCCAGCTGGAGGGGGCTTCGGACCAGCACAGATACGCAGTATTTT. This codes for CASWRGLRTSTDTQYF.

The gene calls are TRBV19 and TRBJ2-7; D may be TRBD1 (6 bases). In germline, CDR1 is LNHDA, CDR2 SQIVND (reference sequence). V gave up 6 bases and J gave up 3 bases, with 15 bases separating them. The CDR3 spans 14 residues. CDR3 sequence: CASSIGPTGYEQYF. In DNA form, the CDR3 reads TGTGCCAGTAGCATTGGGCCGACAGGCTACGAGCAGTACTTC. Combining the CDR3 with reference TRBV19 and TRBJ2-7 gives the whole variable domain DGGITQSPKYLFRKEGQNVTLSCEQNLNHDAMYWYRQDPGQGLRLIYYSQIVNDFQKGDIAEGYSVSREKKESFPLTVTSAQKNPTAFYLCASSIGPTGYEQYFGPGTRLTVT.

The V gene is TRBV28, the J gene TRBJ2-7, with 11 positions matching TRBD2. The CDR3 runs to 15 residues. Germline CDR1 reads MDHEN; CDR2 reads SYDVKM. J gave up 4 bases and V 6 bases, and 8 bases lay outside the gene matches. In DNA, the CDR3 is TGTGCCAGCAGCTCTACCGGGACTAGCGGATACGAGCAGTACTTC. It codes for CASSSTGTSGYEQYF. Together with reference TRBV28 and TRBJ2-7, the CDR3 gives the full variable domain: DVKVTQSSRYLVKRTGEKVFLECVQDMDHENMFWYRQDPGLGLRLIYFSYDVKMKEKGDIPEGYSVSREKKERFSLILESASTNQTSMYLCASSSTGTSGYEQYFGPGTRLTVT.

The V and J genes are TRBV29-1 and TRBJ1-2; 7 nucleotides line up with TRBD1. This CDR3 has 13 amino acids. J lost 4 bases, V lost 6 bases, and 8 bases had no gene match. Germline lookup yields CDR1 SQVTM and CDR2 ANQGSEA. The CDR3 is CSVGDSQLYGYTF. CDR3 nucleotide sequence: TGCAGCGTCGGGGACAGCCAACTCTATGGCTACACCTTC.

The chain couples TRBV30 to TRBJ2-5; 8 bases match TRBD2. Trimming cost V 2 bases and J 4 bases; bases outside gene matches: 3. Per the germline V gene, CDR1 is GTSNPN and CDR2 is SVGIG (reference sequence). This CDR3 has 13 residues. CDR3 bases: TGTGCCTGGAGTCAAGCGGGAGTAGAGACCCAGTACTTC. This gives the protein CAWSQAGVETQYF.

CDR3 protein: CASSWGQGVDEQYF. The CDR3 region has the DNA TGTGCCAGCAGTTGGGGACAGGGGGTAGACGAGCAGTACTTC. The V and J genes are TRBV6-5 and TRBJ2-7; 11 nucleotides agree with TRBD1. CDR3 size: 14 residues. The junction had 4 bases not matched to a gene; V was cut back by 4 bases and J by 5 bases. CDR1 and CDR2 from the germline V gene are MNHEY and SVGAGI.

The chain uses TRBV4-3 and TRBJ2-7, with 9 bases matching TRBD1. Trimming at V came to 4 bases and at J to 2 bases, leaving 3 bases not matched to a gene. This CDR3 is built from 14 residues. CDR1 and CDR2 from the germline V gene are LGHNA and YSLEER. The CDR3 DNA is TGCGCCAGCAGCCTACGACAGGGGGCCTACGAGCAGTACTTC. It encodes CASSLRQGAYEQYF.

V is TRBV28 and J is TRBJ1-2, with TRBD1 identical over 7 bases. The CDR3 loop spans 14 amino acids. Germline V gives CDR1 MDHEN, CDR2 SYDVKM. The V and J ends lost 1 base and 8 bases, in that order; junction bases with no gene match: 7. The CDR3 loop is CASSLYRQGGGYTF. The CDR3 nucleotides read TGTGCCAGCAGTTTATACCGCCAGGGGGGAGGCTACACCTTC.

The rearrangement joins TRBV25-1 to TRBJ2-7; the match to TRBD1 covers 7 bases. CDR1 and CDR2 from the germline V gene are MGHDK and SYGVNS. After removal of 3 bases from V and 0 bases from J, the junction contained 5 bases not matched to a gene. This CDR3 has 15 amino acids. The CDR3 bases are TGTGCCAGCAGTGACCCGACAGGGAGCTCCTACGAGCAGTACTTC. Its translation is CASSDPTGSSYEQYF.

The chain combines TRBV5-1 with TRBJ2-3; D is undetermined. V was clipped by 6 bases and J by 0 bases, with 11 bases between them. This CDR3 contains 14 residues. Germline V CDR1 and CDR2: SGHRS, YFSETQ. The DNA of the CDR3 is TGCGCCAGCAAGTTTGGCCCGAGCACAGATACGCAGTATTTT. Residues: CASKFGPSTDTQYF.

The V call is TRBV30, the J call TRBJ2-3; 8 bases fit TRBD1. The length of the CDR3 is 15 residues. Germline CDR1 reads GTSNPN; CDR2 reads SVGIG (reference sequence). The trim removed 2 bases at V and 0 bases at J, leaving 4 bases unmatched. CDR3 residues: CAWSFGQGSTDTQYF. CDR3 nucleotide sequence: TGTGCCTGGAGTTTCGGACAGGGCAGCACAGATACGCAGTATTTT.

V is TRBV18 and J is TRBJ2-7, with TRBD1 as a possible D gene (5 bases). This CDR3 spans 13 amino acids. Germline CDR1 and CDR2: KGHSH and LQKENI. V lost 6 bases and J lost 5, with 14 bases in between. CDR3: CASSRNKGNEQYF. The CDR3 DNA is TGTGCCAGCTCGCGCAATAAGGGGAACGAGCAGTACTTC.

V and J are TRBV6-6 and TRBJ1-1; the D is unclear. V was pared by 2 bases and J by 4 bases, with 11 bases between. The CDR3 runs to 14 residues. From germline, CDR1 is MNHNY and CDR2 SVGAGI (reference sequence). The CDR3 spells CASSYEIGLTEAFF. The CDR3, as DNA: TGTGCCAGCAGTTACGAGATCGGACTCACTGAAGCTTTCTTT.

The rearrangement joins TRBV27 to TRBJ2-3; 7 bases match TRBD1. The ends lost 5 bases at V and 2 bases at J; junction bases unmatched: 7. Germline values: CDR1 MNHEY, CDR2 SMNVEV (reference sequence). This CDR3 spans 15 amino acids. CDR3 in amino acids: CASSTGQSYTDTQYF. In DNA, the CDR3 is TGTGCCAGCAGTACGGGACAGTCATACACAGATACGCAGTATTTT.

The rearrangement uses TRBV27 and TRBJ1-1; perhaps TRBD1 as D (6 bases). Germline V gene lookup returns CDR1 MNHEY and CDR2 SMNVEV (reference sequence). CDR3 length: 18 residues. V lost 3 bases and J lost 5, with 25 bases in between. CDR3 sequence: CASSFTVRLGQGITEAFF. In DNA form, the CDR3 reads TGTGCCAGCAGTTTTACGGTTCGTCTTGGGCAGGGGATTACTGAAGCTTTCTTT.